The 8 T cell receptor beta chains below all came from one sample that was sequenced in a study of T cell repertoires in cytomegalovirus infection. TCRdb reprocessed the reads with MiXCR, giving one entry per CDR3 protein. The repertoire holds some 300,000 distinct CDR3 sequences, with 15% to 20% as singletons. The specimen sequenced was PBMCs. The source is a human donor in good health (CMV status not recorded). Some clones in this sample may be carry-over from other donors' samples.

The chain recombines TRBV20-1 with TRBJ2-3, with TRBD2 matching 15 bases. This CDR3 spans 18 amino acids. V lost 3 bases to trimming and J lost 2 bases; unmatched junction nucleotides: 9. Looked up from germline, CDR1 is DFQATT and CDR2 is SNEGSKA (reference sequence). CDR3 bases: TGCAGTGCTAGTCGAGGACTAGCGGGGGGGAAGGACACAGATACGCAGTATTTT. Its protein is CSASRGLAGGKDTDTQYF.

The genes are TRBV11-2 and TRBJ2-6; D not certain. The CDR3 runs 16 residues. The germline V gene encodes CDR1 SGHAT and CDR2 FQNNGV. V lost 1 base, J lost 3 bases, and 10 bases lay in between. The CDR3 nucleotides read TGTGCCAGCAGCTTAGGCACCCTCGGTGGGGCCAACGTCCTGACTTTC. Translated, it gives CASSLGTLGGANVLTF.

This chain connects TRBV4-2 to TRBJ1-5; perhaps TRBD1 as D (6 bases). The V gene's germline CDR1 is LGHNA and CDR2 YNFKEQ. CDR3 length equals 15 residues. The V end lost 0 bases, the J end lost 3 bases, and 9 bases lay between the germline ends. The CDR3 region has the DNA TGTGCCAGCAGCCAAGATAACAGGGCCAATCAGCCCCAGCATTTT. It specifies CASSQDNRANQPQHF.

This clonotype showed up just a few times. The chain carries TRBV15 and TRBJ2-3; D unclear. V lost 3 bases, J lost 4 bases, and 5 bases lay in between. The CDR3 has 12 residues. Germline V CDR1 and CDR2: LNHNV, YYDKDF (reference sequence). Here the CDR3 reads CATSRISDTQYF. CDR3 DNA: TGTGCCACCAGCAGGATCTCAGATACGCAGTATTTT.

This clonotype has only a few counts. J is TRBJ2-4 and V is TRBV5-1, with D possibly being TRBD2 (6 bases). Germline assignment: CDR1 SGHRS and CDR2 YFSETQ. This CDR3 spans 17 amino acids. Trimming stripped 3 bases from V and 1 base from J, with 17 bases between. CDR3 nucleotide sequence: TGCGCCAGCAGCTCGGGCGGGGACGGTGCGGCCAAAAACATTCAGTACTTC. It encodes CASSSGGDGAAKNIQYF.

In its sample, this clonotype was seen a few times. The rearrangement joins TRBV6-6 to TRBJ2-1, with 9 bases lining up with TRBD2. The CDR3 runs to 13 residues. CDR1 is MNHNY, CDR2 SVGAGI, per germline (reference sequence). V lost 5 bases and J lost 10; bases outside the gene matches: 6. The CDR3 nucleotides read TGTGCCAGCAGTCTAGCGGGGCCCCGGGAGCAGTTCTTC. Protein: CASSLAGPREQFF.

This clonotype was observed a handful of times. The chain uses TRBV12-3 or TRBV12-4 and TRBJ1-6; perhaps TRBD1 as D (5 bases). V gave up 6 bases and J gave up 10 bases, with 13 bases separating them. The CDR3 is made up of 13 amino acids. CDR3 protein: CASSEQVGSPLHF. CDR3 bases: TGTGCCAGCAGCGAACAGGTGGGATCACCCCTCCACTTT.

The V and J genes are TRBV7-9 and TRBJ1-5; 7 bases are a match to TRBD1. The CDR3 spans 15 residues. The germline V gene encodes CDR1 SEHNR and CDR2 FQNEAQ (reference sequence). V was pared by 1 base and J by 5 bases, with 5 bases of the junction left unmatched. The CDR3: CASSLGQGLDQPQHF. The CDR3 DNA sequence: TGTGCCAGCAGCTTAGGACAGGGTCTCGATCAGCCCCAGCATTTT.